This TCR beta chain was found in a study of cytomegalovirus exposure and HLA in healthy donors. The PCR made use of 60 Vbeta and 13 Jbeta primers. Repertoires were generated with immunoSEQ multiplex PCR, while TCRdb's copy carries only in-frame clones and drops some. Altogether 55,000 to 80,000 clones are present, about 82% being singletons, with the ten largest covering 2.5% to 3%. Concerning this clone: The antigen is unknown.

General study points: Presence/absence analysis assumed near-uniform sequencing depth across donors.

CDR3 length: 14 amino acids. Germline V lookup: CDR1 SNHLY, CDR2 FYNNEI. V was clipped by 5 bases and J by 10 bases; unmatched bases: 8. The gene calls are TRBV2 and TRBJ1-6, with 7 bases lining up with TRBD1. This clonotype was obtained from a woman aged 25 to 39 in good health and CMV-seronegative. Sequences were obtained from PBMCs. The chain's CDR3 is CASSYDRAGSPLHF. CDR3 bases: TGTGCCAGCAGTTACGACAGGGCGGGCTCACCCCTCCACTTT.